This T cell receptor (beta chain) was found in a study of control samples from healthy donors and cancer patients. The protocol was immunoSEQ multiplex PCR, while the TCRdb copy is restricted to in-frame clones and leaves out a portion. The sample holds around 130,000 clones, roughly 90% seen once. The CDR3 length is 13 residues. From germline, CDR1 is SGHDT and CDR2 YYEEEE. The V gene lost 2 bases and the J gene lost 3 bases, with 9 bases spanning the gap. The sequence came from a man in his forties or fifties in good health. Sample: blood. The rearrangement links TRBV5-6 to TRBJ2-7, with TRBD1 as a possible D gene (6 bases). CDR3 nucleotides: TGTGCCAGCAGCTTTGGACAGTTCTACGAGCAGTACTTC. Translated: CASSFGQFYEQYF. Variable domain in full (rest from reference TRBV5-6 and TRBJ2-7): DAGVTQSPTHLIKTRGQQVTLRCSPKSGHDTVSWYQQALGQGPQFIFQYYEEEERQRGNFPDRFSGHQFPNYSSELNVNALLLGDSALYLCASSFGQFYEQYFGPGTRLTVT.